Reported below is one T cell receptor (beta chain). The antigen remains undetermined. Deletions cut 10 bases from V and 3 bases from J, with 15 bases between. Germline V gene lookup returns CDR1 ENHRY and CDR2 SYGVKD. The CDR3 contains 13 residues. The authors deemed Graves' hyperthyroidism stable absent ophthalmopathy progression within 18 months. These data are taken from a study of T cells in Graves' hyperthyroidism and ophthalmopathy. Study-level points and caveats: Ophthalmopathy was model-predicted a median about six months pre-onset.

Using RNA transcripts as the source, TCR beta CDR3 regions were amplified. A first-round RT-PCR of the TCR CDR3 used the HTBI primer set. A single record per CDR3 protein comes from TCRdb applying MiXCR to the multiplex PCR reads. The repertoire consists of 600,000 or so distinct CDR3 sequences, with around 46% occurring once and the leading ten covering 6.5% to 9%. Sequencing was performed on peripheral blood or thyroid tissue (not recorded which). This clonotype originated in a woman under 30 with Graves' hyperthyroidism. The rearrangement uses TRBV10-3 and TRBJ2-5; TRBD2 is a possible D gene (5 bases). CDR3 sequence reads: CATSRGSEETQYF. The CDR3, as DNA: TGTGCCACTTCCCGTGGGAGCGAAGAGACCCAGTACTTC.